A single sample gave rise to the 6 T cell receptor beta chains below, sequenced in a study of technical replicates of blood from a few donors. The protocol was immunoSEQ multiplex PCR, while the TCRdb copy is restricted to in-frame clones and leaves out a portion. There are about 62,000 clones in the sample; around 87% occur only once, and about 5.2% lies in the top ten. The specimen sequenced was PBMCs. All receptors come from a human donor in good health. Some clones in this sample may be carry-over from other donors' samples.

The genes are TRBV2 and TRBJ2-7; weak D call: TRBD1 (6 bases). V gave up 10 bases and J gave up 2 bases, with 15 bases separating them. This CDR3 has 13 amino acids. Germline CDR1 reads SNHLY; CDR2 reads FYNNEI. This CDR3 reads CATRTTGPYEQYF. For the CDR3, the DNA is TGTGCCACAAGAACGACAGGCCCCTACGAGCAGTACTTC.

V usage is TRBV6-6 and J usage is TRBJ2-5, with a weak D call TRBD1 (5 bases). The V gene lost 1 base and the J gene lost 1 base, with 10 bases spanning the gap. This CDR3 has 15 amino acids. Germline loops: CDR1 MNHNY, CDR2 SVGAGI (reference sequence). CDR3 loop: CASSYLSQVQETQYF. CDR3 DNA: TGTGCCAGCAGTTACTTGTCACAGGTCCAAGAGACCCAGTACTTC.

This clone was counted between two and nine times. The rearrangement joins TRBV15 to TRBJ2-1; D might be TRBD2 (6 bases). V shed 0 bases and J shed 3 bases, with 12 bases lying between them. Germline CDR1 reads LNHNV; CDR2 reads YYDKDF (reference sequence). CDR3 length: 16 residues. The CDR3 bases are TGTGCCACCAGCAGAGAAGTTGTGGGACTCTACAATGAGCAGTTCTTC. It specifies CATSREVVGLYNEQFF.

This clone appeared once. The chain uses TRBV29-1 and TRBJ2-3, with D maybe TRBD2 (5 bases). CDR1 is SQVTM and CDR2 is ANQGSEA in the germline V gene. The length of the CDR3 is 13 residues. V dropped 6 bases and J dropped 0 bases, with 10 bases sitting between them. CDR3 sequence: CSVMERSTDTQYF. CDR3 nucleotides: TGCAGCGTCATGGAGCGGAGCACAGATACGCAGTATTTT.

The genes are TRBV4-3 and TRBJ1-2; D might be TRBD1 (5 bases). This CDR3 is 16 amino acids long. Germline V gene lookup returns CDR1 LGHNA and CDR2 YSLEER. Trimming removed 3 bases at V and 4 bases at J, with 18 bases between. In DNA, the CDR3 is TGCGCCAGCAGCCAGGATGAGACAGCCGTACTCTATGGCTACACCTTC. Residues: CASSQDETAVLYGYTF.

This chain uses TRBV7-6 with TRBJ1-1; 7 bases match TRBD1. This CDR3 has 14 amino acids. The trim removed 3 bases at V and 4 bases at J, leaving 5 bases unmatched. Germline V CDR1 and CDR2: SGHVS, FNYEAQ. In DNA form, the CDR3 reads TGTGCCAGCAGCTTTAAAACAGGGGCCACTGAAGCTTTCTTT. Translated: CASSFKTGATEAFF.